This entry describes one T cell receptor (beta chain). This entry belongs to a study of blood T cell repertoires in COVID-19. Study-level background: Sources were T cells, B-cell-depleted T cells, or PBMCs; the material itself was cDNA or gDNA.

Source study methods: Counts of nucleated cells, estimated from reference gene primer amplification, were obtained. This table comes from immunoSEQ multiplex PCR, and its TCRdb copy is limited to in-frame clones, with some not included. That table furnishes V, J and clone size, whereas the DNA furnished D and trimming. The sample holds approximately 62,000 clones, over 60% seen once. Unmatched junction bases numbered 3, after V lost 1 base and J lost 1 base. Germline lookup yields CDR1 LGHDT and CDR2 YNNKEL (reference sequence). The CDR3 totals 16 residues. The source of this sequence is a woman between 45 and 60 years old with active or convalescent COVID-19. The sample taken for sequencing was peripheral blood. This chain joins TRBV3-1 (or the pseudogene TRBV3-2) and TRBJ2-1; TRBD2 matches at 8 bases. Here the CDR3 DNA reads TGTGCCAGCAGCCAAGGGCTAGCGGGTTCCTACAATGAGCAGTTCTTC. This encodes CASSQGLAGSYNEQFF.